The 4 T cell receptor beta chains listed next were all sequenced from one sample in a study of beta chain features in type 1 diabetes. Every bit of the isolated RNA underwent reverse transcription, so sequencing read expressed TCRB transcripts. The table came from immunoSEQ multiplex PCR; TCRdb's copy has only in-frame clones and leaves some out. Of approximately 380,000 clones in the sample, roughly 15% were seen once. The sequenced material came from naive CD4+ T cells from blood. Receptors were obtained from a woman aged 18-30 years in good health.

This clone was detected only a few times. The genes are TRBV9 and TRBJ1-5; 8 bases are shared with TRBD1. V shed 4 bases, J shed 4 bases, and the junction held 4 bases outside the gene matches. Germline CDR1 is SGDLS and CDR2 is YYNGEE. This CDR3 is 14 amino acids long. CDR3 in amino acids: CASSQTGVNQPQHF. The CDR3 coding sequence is TGTGCCAGCAGCCAGACAGGGGTGAATCAGCCCCAGCATTTT.

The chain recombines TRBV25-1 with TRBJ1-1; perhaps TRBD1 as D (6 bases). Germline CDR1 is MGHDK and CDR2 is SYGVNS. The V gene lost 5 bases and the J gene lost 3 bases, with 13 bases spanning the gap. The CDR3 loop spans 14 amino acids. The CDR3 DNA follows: TGTGCCAGCAGTCGAGGGGGTGCAGACACTGAAGCTTTCTTT. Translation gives CASSRGGADTEAFF.

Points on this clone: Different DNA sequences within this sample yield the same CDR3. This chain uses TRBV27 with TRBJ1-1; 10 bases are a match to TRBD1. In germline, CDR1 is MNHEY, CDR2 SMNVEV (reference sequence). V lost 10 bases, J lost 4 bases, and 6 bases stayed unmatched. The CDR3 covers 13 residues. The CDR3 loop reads CATKGQGGTEAFF. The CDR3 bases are TGTGCCACAAAAGGACAGGGGGGCACTGAAGCTTTCTTT.

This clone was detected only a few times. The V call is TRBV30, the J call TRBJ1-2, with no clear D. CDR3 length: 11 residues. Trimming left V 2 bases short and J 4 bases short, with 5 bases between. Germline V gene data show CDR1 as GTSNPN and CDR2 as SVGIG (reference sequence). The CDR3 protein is CAWSRGYGYTF. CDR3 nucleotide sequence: TGTGCCTGGAGTCGGGGCTATGGCTACACCTTC. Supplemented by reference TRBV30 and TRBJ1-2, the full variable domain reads SQTIHQWPATLVQPVGSPLSLECTVEGTSNPNLYWYRQAAGRGLQLLFYSVGIGQISSEVPQNLSASRPQDRQFILSSKKLLLSDSGFYLCAWSRGYGYTFGSGTRLTVV.